A single sample is the source of the 28 T cell receptor beta chains below, sequenced in a study of T cells after posttransplantation cyclophosphamide. Cells defined as naive were viable CD3+CD4+ or CD3+CD8+ and CCR7+CD45RA+CD45RO-CD95-CD27+CD28+. Clones were sequenced by immunoSEQ multiplex PCR, and TCRdb holds only the in-frame ones, with some missing. The profile shows about 16,000 clones, 94% of them singletons. The specimen sequenced was naive CD4+ T cells sorted from blood. The receptors come from a woman in her fifties or sixties in good health and a related stem cell transplant donor.

The CDR3 DNA reads TGCGCCAGCAGCCAGCCGGGACAGCGAACCGGGGAGCTGTTTTTT. Encoded protein: CASSQPGQRTGELFF. This chain links TRBV4-3 with TRBJ2-2; 7 nucleotides align to TRBD1. Germline values: CDR1 LGHNA, CDR2 YSLEER. CDR3 size: 15 residues. V was pared by 3 bases and J by 5 bases, with 6 bases of the junction left unmatched.

The chain combines TRBV6-5 with TRBJ2-7, with no clear D. Trimming pared 5 bases from V and 5 bases from J, leaving 7 bases between. CDR3 length: 11 amino acids. Germline CDR1 and CDR2: MNHEY and SVGAGI. The CDR3 protein is CASSNSHEQYF. DNA of the CDR3: TGTGCCAGCAGTAATAGCCACGAGCAGTACTTC.

The V gene is TRBV7-9, the J gene TRBJ2-2, with 11 bases aligning to TRBD1. Trimming removed 0 bases from V and 3 bases from J; junction bases left unmatched: 6. Germline CDR1 SEHNR, CDR2 FQNEAQ (reference sequence). The length of the CDR3 is 18 residues. CDR3 sequence reads: CASSLARGQGDYTGELFF. CDR3 bases: TGTGCCAGCAGCTTAGCCAGGGGACAGGGGGATTACACCGGGGAGCTGTTTTTT.

The chain recombines TRBV28 with TRBJ2-7; TRBD1 matches at 9 bases. Germline CDR1 and CDR2: MDHEN and SYDVKM. V lost 2 bases and J lost 2; bases outside the gene matches: 4. This CDR3 spans 15 amino acids. The CDR3 DNA follows: TGTGCCAGCAGTTTAGTGGACAGGGGCACCTACGAGCAGTACTTC. It codes for CASSLVDRGTYEQYF.

This chain joins TRBV15 and TRBJ2-7; 11 nucleotides line up with TRBD2. Germline CDR1 reads LNHNV; CDR2 reads YYDKDF (reference sequence). CDR3 length equals 17 residues. Trimming cost V 5 bases and J 1 base; bases outside gene matches: 10. The CDR3 protein is CATSRTSGPTNSYEQYF. The CDR3 DNA reads as TGTGCCACCAGCCGGACTAGCGGGCCAACCAATTCCTACGAGCAGTACTTC.

V and J are TRBV30 and TRBJ2-5; D unresolved. The V gene's germline CDR1 is GTSNPN and CDR2 SVGIG (reference sequence). The CDR3 extends over 13 amino acids. The ends were cut back, 3 bases at V and 4 bases at J, with 12 bases in the middle. CDR3: CAWRGPRGETQYF. CDR3 DNA: TGTGCCTGGAGGGGTCCGAGAGGAGAGACCCAGTACTTC.

The chain is built from TRBV20-1 and TRBJ1-1; perhaps TRBD1 as D (5 bases). Between the trimmed V and J ends, which lost 6 bases and 1 base, there was a span of 6 bases. The CDR3 runs 11 residues. The germline gives CDR1 DFQATT, CDR2 SNEGSKA (reference sequence). CDR3: CSARGNTEAFF. CDR3 nucleotides: TGCAGTGCAAGGGGGAACACTGAAGCTTTCTTT.

The chain recombines TRBV11-2 with TRBJ2-7, with TRBD1 identical over 7 bases. The CDR3 loop spans 17 amino acids. V gave up 4 bases and J gave up 3 bases; unmatched junction bases: 15. CDR1 is SGHAT and CDR2 is FQNNGV in the germline V gene. CDR3 region: CASSYGLAGGSLYEQYF. CDR3 sequence (DNA): TGTGCCAGCAGCTACGGACTGGCAGGGGGTTCCCTCTACGAGCAGTACTTC.

The V call is TRBV29-1, the J call TRBJ1-1, with D uncertain. V was shortened by 6 bases and J by 3 bases, with 17 bases between the two germline ends. Germline loops: CDR1 SQVTM, CDR2 ANQGSEA. There are 14 residues in the CDR3. Here the CDR3 DNA reads TGCAGCGTCAGGAGTCCGGGGTTGGACACTGAAGCTTTCTTT. Protein sequence: CSVRSPGLDTEAFF.

The rearrangement uses TRBV19 and TRBJ1-5; D unresolved. Germline assignment: CDR1 LNHDA and CDR2 SQIVND (reference sequence). The CDR3 loop spans 16 amino acids. Trimming shortened V by 5 bases and J by 0 bases, and 14 bases separated the two germline ends. The chain's CDR3 is CASSLQQAYSNQPQHF. Here the CDR3 DNA reads TGTGCCAGTAGTCTCCAGCAGGCATATAGCAATCAGCCCCAGCATTTT.

This chain joins TRBV28 and TRBJ2-7, with 9 bases that match TRBD1. CDR3 length equals 15 residues. V was clipped by 4 bases and J by 2 bases; unmatched bases: 6. Germline values: CDR1 MDHEN, CDR2 SYDVKM. CDR3 loop: CASSSRDRVPYEQYF. CDR3 sequence (DNA): TGTGCCAGCAGTTCAAGGGACAGGGTCCCCTACGAGCAGTACTTC.

The chain couples TRBV19 to TRBJ2-2; 9 bases align to TRBD1. Germline V gene data show CDR1 as LNHDA and CDR2 as SQIVND (reference sequence). V shed 4 bases and J 3 bases; nucleotides not matched to a gene: 9. CDR3 length: 17 residues. DNA for the CDR3: TGTGCCAGTAGTACCCCGCGGGACAGGGCTGACACCGGGGAGCTGTTTTTT. Translation gives CASSTPRDRADTGELFF.

V is TRBV5-4 and J is TRBJ1-2; perhaps TRBD1 as D (5 bases). Looked up from germline, CDR1 is SGHNT and CDR2 is YYREEE (reference sequence). With 4 bases removed from V and 4 bases from J, the gap between germline ends came to 17 bases. The CDR3 covers 15 residues. The CDR3 region is CASSTTQEPIYGYTF. DNA for the CDR3: TGTGCCAGCAGCACCACACAGGAACCCATCTATGGCTACACCTTC.

The chain employs TRBV6-5 and TRBJ2-5, with D uncertain. This CDR3 has 14 residues. The V end was cut by 0 bases, the J end by 2 bases, with 7 bases between. The germline CDR1 and CDR2 sequences are MNHEY and SVGAGI. DNA of the CDR3: TGTGCCAGCAGTTACTCGAGAGTTCAAGAGACCCAGTACTTC. This encodes CASSYSRVQETQYF.

This clone was observed a single time. The rearrangement joins TRBV28 to TRBJ2-1; D unclear. There are 14 residues in the CDR3. Trimming pared 7 bases from V and 7 bases from J, leaving 17 bases between. CDR1 is MDHEN, CDR2 SYDVKM, per germline. DNA of the CDR3: TGTGCCAGCACTTTTTACCCCTCTAGGAATGAGCAGTTCTTC. This gives the protein CASTFYPSRNEQFF. The full variable domain, in which reference TRBV28 and TRBJ2-1 provide the parts outside the CDR3, is DVKVTQSSRYLVKRTGEKVFLECVQDMDHENMFWYRQDPGLGLRLIYFSYDVKMKEKGDIPEGYSVSREKKERFSLILESASTNQTSMYLCASTFYPSRNEQFFGPGTRLTVL.

The chain couples TRBV6-6 to TRBJ2-7, with TRBD2 matching over 13 bases. Per the germline V gene, CDR1 is MNHNY and CDR2 is SVGAGI (reference sequence). The CDR3 has 14 amino acids. Germline trimming cut 7 bases from V and 4 bases from J; bases unmatched to any gene: 4. DNA of the CDR3: TGTGCCAGCAACGGACTAGCGGGAGTTTACGAGCAGTACTTC. It specifies CASNGLAGVYEQYF.

The rearrangement joins TRBV5-1 to TRBJ1-3, with TRBD1 matching over 7 bases. Germline CDR1 SGHRS, CDR2 YFSETQ. The length of the CDR3 is 16 residues. V was pared by 3 bases and J by 0 bases, with 6 bases of the junction left unmatched. The DNA of the CDR3 is TGCGCCAGCAGCTGGGGACAGACAAGCTCTGGAAACACCATATATTTT. Its translation: CASSWGQTSSGNTIYF.

The rearrangement joins TRBV28 to TRBJ1-2, with a weak D call TRBD1 (6 bases). V dropped 5 bases and J dropped 2 bases, with 15 bases sitting between them. The germline gives CDR1 MDHEN, CDR2 SYDVKM. This CDR3 has 15 amino acids. The CDR3 sequence: CASSPLGGGNYGYTF. The CDR3 DNA reads TGTGCCAGCAGTCCTCTGGGAGGGGGGAACTATGGCTACACCTTC.

The sample holds one count of this clone. The rearrangement joins TRBV25-1 to TRBJ2-1; TRBD2 matches at 11 bases. Germline V lookup: CDR1 MGHDK, CDR2 SYGVNS. The trim removed 10 bases at V and 5 bases at J, leaving 4 bases unmatched. This CDR3 comprises 13 residues. DNA of the CDR3: TGTGCCACCGGACTAGCGGGTAACAATGAGCAGTTCTTC. It specifies CATGLAGNNEQFF.

The V and J genes are TRBV7-2 and TRBJ1-1; no reliable D call. Germline V lookup: CDR1 SGHTA, CDR2 FQGNSA. V was pared by 5 bases and J by 0 bases, with 13 bases between. The CDR3 length is 15 residues. CDR3 amino acids: CASSPFWLMNTEAFF. The CDR3 nucleotides read TGTGCCAGCAGCCCATTTTGGCTCATGAACACTGAAGCTTTCTTT.

CDR3 sequence reads: CAISEPPGGATYEQYF. The CDR3 bases are TGTGCCATCAGTGAGCCCCCCGGCGGCGCAACGTACGAGCAGTACTTC. The chain has TRBV10-3 and TRBJ2-7; D unclear. The CDR3 spans 16 residues. V was trimmed by 2 bases and J by 4 bases, leaving 18 bases between them. Germline V gives CDR1 ENHRY, CDR2 SYGVKD.

The chain is built from TRBV18 and TRBJ2-3; 11 bases fit TRBD2. The CDR3 consists of 16 residues. The germline V gene has CDR1 KGHSH and CDR2 LQKENI. V lost 3 bases and J lost 3; bases outside the gene matches: 5. For the CDR3, the DNA is TGTGCCAGCTCACCGTTAGCGGGAGGGCAAACAGATACGCAGTATTTT. Translated: CASSPLAGGQTDTQYF.

The rearrangement joins TRBV19 to TRBJ1-2; TRBD1 might be the D (5 bases). V lost 3 bases, J lost 4 bases, and 15 bases lay in between. This CDR3 has 15 amino acids. Germline V gives CDR1 LNHDA, CDR2 SQIVND (reference sequence). The CDR3 reads CASSITAGGFYGYTF. CDR3 DNA: TGTGCCAGTAGTATCACCGCGGGGGGTTTCTATGGCTACACCTTC.

The chain combines TRBV10-3 with TRBJ1-4; a possible D gene is TRBD1 (5 bases). With 10 bases removed from V and 0 bases from J, the gap between germline ends came to 12 bases. The CDR3 totals 14 residues. Germline V gives CDR1 ENHRY, CDR2 SYGVKD. The chain's CDR3 is CASKTEATNEKLFF. The CDR3 bases are TGTGCCAGTAAGACAGAGGCAACTAATGAAAAACTGTTTTTT.

The CDR3 region has the DNA TGTGCCAGCAGCGTAGGAGGACTAGTATATGAGCAGTACTTC. Protein sequence: CASSVGGLVYEQYF. The chain carries TRBV9 and TRBJ2-7; 7 bases match TRBD2. The ends lost 0 bases at V and 7 bases at J; junction bases unmatched: 7. Germline CDR1 and CDR2: SGDLS and YYNGEE. This CDR3 spans 14 amino acids.

The V and J genes are TRBV5-1 and TRBJ2-5; 7 positions match TRBD2. Germline CDR1 SGHRS, CDR2 YFSETQ. V shed 3 bases, J shed 5 bases, and the junction held 7 bases outside the gene matches. The CDR3 sequence is 14 residues long. CDR3 in DNA: TGCGCCAGCAGCTCCCTGGGAGGGCGGGAGACCCAGTACTTC. The encoded protein is CASSSLGGRETQYF.

The chain carries TRBV11-3 and TRBJ2-2, with TRBD2 as a possible D gene (6 bases). V was trimmed by 5 bases and J by 5 bases, leaving 9 bases between them. Germline V lookup: CDR1 SGHNT, CDR2 YENEEA. The CDR3 totals 13 residues. CDR3: CASSPTRTGELFF. In DNA form, the CDR3 reads TGTGCCAGCAGCCCGACTAGAACCGGGGAGCTGTTTTTT.

This clone was picked up one time. The chain uses TRBV7-3 and TRBJ2-7, with D possibly matching TRBD1 (5 bases). Between the trimmed V and J ends, which lost 5 bases and 2 bases, there was a span of 13 bases. This CDR3 has 14 residues. Germline CDR1 is SGHTA and CDR2 is FQGTGA. The CDR3 sequence: CASSKGVPPYEQYF. Written as DNA, the CDR3 is TGTGCCAGCAGCAAAGGGGTTCCCCCCTACGAGCAGTACTTC.